This T cell receptor (beta chain) comes out of a study of T cell repertoires in cytomegalovirus infection (dated by TCRdb to between 2017 and 2020). At the level of the whole study: Recently identified HLA-C-restricted CMV epitopes, whose presentation resists viral immunomodulation, were targeted by peptide stimulations together with well-studied HLA-B-restricted epitopes. Donor HLA type was relevant to the analysis, because carriage of CMV infection together with the matching HLA type was indicated by public TCR beta signatures. Beyond this particular receptor, the publication reports: Cumulative frequency of public TCR beta family members discriminated carriers of CMV infection plus the relevant HLA type in this cohort and an independent approximately 370-donor cohort. The ex vivo response was dominated by HLA-C-restricted CMV-specific TCR beta clonotypes, which also provided the single most frequent clonotype in two of eight donors.

A word on this clonotype: The antigen this receptor binds is unknown. No much larger clonotype is one base removed from it; base qualities were not supplied.

Sequencing instrument: Illumina HiSeq 1500. Using fastp at Q25 and MiXCR, TCRdb reprocessed the public reads and kept productive beta chains. Under each unique CDR3 protein, matching rows form one entry showing the most common genes and DNA. In this sample the table shows hundreds of thousands of distinct CDR3 sequences, roughly a third of which occur a single time. The ten top clones hold roughly 20% of the sample. Per the publication, the treatment or condition label means: in vitro stimulation with specific CMV peptide epitopes to enrich CMV-specific T cells. The TCR sequence derives from a human donor in good health (CMV status not recorded). Some clones in this sample may be carry-over from other donors' samples. This specimen was cultured PBMCs, taken from culture after CMV antigen stimulation.

The CDR3 region has the sequence CASSFRTGNTYNEQFF. The DNA sequence is as follows: TGTGCCAGCAGCTTCCGGACAGGGAATACCTACAATGAGCAGTTCTTC. Rearrangement joined TRBV5-6 to TRBJ2-1; 8 central bases correspond to TRBD1. After removal of 2 bases from V and 2 bases from J, the junction retains 6 bases not matched to a gene. For CDR1 and CDR2, the germline V gene lists SGHDT and YYEEEE. Spanning cysteine to phenylalanine, the CDR3 consists of 16 amino acids. Only CDR3 DNA remains: 48 bases, in frame from the first base.